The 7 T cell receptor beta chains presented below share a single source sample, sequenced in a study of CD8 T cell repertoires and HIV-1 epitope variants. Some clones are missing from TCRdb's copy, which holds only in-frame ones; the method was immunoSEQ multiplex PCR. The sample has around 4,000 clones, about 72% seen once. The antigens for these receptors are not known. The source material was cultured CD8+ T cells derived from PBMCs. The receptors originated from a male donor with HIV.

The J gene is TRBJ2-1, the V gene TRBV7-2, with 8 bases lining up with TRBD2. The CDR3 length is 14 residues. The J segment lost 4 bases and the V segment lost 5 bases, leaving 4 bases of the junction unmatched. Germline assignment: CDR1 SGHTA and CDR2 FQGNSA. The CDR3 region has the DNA TGTGCCAGCAGCCGTTTAGCGGGATACAATGAGCAGTTCTTC. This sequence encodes CASSRLAGYNEQFF. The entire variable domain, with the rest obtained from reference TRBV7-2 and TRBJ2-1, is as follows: GAGVSQSPSNKVTEKGKDVELRCDPISGHTALYWYRQSLGQGLEFLIYFQGNSAPDKSGLPSDRFSAERTGGSVSTLTIQRTQQEDSAVYLCASSRLAGYNEQFFGPGTRLTVL.

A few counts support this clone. CDR3 sequence: CASSLGTNQPQHF. CDR3 nucleotides: TGTGCCAGCAGCTTGGGGACGAATCAGCCCCAGCATTTT. V is TRBV5-6 and J is TRBJ1-5, with D uncertain. There are 13 residues in the CDR3. Germline V lookup: CDR1 SGHDT, CDR2 YYEEEE. Trimming removed 0 bases from V and 4 bases from J, with 5 bases in between.

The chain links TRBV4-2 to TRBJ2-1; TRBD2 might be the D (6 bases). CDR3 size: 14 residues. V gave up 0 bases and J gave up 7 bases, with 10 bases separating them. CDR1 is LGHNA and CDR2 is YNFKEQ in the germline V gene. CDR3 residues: CASSQDRDWNEQFF. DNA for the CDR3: TGTGCCAGCAGCCAAGATAGGGACTGGAATGAGCAGTTCTTC.

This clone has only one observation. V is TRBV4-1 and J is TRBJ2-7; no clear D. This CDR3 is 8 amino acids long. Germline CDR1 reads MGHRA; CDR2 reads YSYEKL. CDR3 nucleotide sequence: TGCGCCAGCAGCCAAGAGTCGGTC. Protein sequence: CASSQESV.

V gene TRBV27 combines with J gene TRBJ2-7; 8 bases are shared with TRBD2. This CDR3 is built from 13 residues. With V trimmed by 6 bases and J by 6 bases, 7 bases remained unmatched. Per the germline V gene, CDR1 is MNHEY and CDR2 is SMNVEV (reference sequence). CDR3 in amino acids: CASRPGLVAEQYF. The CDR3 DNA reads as TGTGCCAGCAGACCGGGACTAGTGGCCGAGCAGTACTTC.

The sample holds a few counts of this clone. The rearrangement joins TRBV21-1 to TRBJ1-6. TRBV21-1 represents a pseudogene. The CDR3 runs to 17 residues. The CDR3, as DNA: TGTGCCAGCCACGGTGTTGAGGACGCTGTCCGGAATTCACCCCTCCACTTT. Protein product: CASHGVEDAVRNSPLHF.

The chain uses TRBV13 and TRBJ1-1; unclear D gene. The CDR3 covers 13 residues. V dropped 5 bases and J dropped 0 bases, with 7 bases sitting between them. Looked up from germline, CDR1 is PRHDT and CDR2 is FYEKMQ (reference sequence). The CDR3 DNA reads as TGTGCCAGCAGCCATCAATTGAACACTGAAGCTTTCTTT. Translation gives CASSHQLNTEAFF.